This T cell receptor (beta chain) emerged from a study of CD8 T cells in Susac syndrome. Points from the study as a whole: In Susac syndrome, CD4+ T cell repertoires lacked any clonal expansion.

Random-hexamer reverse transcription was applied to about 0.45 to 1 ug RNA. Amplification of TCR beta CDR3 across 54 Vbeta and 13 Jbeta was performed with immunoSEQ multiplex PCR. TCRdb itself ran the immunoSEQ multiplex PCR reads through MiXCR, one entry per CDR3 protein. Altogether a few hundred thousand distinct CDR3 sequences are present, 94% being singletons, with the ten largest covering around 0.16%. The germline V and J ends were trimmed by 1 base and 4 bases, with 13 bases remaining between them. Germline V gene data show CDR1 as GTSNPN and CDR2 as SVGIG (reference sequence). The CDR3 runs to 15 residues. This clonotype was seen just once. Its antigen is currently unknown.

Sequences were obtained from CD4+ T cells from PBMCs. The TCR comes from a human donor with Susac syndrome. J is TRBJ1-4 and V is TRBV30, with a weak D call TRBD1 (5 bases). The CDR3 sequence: CAWSGGQVYNEKLFF. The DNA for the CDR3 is TGTGCCTGGAGTGGTGGACAAGTTTATAATGAAAAACTGTTTTTT.